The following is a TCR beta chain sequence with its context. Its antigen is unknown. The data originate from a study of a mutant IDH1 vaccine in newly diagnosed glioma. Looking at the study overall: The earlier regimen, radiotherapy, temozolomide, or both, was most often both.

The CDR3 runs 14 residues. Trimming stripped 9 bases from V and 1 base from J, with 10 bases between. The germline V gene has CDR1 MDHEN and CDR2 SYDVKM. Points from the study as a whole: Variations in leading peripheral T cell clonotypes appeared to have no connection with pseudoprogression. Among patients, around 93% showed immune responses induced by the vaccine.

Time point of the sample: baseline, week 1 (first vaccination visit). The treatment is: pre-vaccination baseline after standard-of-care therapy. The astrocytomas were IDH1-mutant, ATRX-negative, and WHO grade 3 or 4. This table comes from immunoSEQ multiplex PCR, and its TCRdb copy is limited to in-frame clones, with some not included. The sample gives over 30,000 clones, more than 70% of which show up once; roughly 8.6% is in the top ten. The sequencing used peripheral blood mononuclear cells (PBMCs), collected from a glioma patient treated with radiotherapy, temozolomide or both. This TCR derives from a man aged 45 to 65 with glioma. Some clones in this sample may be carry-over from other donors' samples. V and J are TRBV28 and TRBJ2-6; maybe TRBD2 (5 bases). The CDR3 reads CASFSGSGANVLTF. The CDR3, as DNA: TGTGCCAGTTTTTCGGGGTCTGGGGCCAACGTCCTGACTTTC.